The 7 T cell receptor beta chains below all came from one sample that was sequenced in a study of blood T cell repertoires in COVID-19. Clones were sequenced by immunoSEQ multiplex PCR, and TCRdb holds only the in-frame ones, with some missing. The table shows 150,000 to 200,000 clones, with more than 70% occurring only once. The sample was peripheral blood. The source of these receptors is a middle-aged man with active or convalescent COVID-19.

V is TRBV9 and J is TRBJ1-3, with 7 nucleotides matching TRBD1. The CDR3 totals 15 residues. V lost 4 bases and J lost 6; bases outside the gene matches: 10. CDR1 SGDLS and CDR2 YYNGEE come from the germline V gene. For the CDR3, the DNA is TGTGCCAGCAGCCCTTCTGGACAGGCAATAAACACCATATATTTT. Amino acids: CASSPSGQAINTIYF.

The V and J genes are TRBV28 and TRBJ2-7; 9 bases are shared with TRBD1. V was clipped by 5 bases and J by 4 bases; unmatched bases: 6. The CDR3 is 14 residues long. From germline, CDR1 is MDHEN and CDR2 SYDVKM. This CDR3 reads CASSGPGTGYEQYF. In nucleotides, the CDR3 is TGTGCCAGCAGTGGGCCCGGGACAGGGTACGAGCAGTACTTC. Drawing the rest from reference TRBV28 and TRBJ2-7, the complete variable domain is DVKVTQSSRYLVKRTGEKVFLECVQDMDHENMFWYRQDPGLGLRLIYFSYDVKMKEKGDIPEGYSVSREKKERFSLILESASTNQTSMYLCASSGPGTGYEQYFGPGTRLTVT.

The rearrangement joins TRBV5-5 to TRBJ2-2, with 8 nucleotides matching TRBD1. The CDR3 runs 17 residues. V was clipped by 0 bases and J by 7 bases; unmatched bases: 11. Germline V gene data show CDR1 as SGHKS and CDR2 as YYEKEE (reference sequence). The CDR3 DNA is TGTGCCAGCAGCTTGGCCTTGGCACGACAGGGGAGCGGGGAGCTGTTTTTT. It codes for CASSLALARQGSGELFF. The full variable domain, completed using reference TRBV5-5 and TRBJ2-2, is DAGVTQSPTHLIKTRGQQVTLRCSPISGHKSVSWYQQVLGQGPQFIFQYYEKEERGRGNFPDRFSARQFPNYSSELNVNALLLGDSALYLCASSLALARQGSGELFFGEGSRLTVL.

This rearrangement joins TRBV28 to TRBJ1-2; TRBD1 matches 9 bases. V lost 4 bases to trimming and J lost 9 bases; unmatched junction nucleotides: 12. CDR3 length equals 15 residues. Germline lookup yields CDR1 MDHEN and CDR2 SYDVKM. CDR3 DNA sequence: TGTGCCAGCAGTTCCCCCGGGACAGGGCTCCGGAGCTACACCTTC. Translation gives CASSSPGTGLRSYTF.

This clone showed up just a few times. The chain recombines TRBV3-1 (or the pseudogene TRBV3-2) with TRBJ1-1; 9 nucleotides line up with TRBD1. V was clipped by 3 bases and J by 7 bases; unmatched bases: 6. The germline gives CDR1 LGHDT, CDR2 YNNKEL (reference sequence). The CDR3 contains 14 residues. The CDR3 DNA sequence: TGTGCCAGCAGCCAGCGGGACAGGGAGGGTGAAGCTTTCTTT. Amino acids: CASSQRDREGEAFF.

The chain combines TRBV18 with TRBJ1-5; possible D gene TRBD1, 6 bases. The CDR3 has 15 amino acids. V was trimmed by 5 bases and J by 4 bases, leaving 15 bases between them. Germline CDR1 KGHSH, CDR2 LQKENI. CDR3 protein: CASSLDRQPNQPQHF. The DNA for the CDR3 is TGTGCCAGCTCATTGGACAGACAACCAAATCAGCCCCAGCATTTT.

The V and J genes are TRBV7-2 and TRBJ1-1; D remains unclear. The germline CDR1 and CDR2 sequences are SGHTA and FQGNSA. This CDR3 has 13 amino acids. V gave up 4 bases and J gave up 1 base, with 7 bases separating them. The CDR3 here is CASSSTKNTEAFF. The CDR3 nucleotides are TGTGCCAGCAGCTCAACAAAGAACACTGAAGCTTTCTTT.